Reported below is one TCR beta chain. As yet, its antigen is unknown. The data originate from a study of beta chain features in type 1 diabetes. It was one heparinised blood draw, averaging approximately 100 mL, that each donor gave. Study-level points and caveats: Highly expressing activated T cells could be over-counted with a cDNA template. The naive, central memory and Treg TCRB repertoires looked more alike in patients than they did in healthy donors.

Investigators reverse transcribed all isolated RNA, so they sequenced expressed TCRB transcripts. Sequencing was performed with immunoSEQ multiplex PCR; in TCRdb, only in-frame clones are kept and a portion is missing. Among about 470,000 clones listed, over 25% were seen once. Germline-derived CDR1 and CDR2 are MDHEN and SYDVKM. The CDR3 spans 13 residues. The V end lost 5 bases, the J end lost 4 bases, and 11 bases lay between the germline ends. The sample consisted of naive CD4+ T cells from blood. The sequence was collected from a man aged 18 to 29 in good health. The chain employs TRBV28 and TRBJ1-2; D uncertain. Written as DNA, the CDR3 is TGTGCCAGCAGTAAGTCCAGGTCCTATGGCTACACCTTC. Protein product: CASSKSRSYGYTF.